What follows are 32 T cell receptor beta chains derived from one specimen sequenced in a study of blood T cell repertoires in COVID-19. Generated by immunoSEQ multiplex PCR, the TCRdb table keeps only in-frame clones and is missing some. The data contain fewer than 200,000 clones, around 86% of them singletons. The sequencing sample was made of peripheral blood. All receptors come from a man aged 50-59 years with active or convalescent COVID-19.

This clone has just a few counts. The J gene is TRBJ2-2, the V gene TRBV5-1, with TRBD1 as a possible D gene (5 bases). With 2 bases removed from V and 0 bases from J, the gap between germline ends came to 11 bases. The CDR3 has 16 residues. CDR1 is SGHRS, CDR2 YFSETQ, per germline. CDR3 nucleotide sequence: TGCGCCAGCAGCTTTTCAGGGCAGACGAACACCGGGGAGCTGTTTTTT. It is translated as CASSFSGQTNTGELFF.

The chain employs TRBV20-1 and TRBJ1-2; D is unresolved. The germline CDR1 and CDR2 sequences are DFQATT and SNEGSKA (reference sequence). Trimming shortened V by 0 bases and J by 8 bases, and 4 bases separated the two germline ends. The CDR3 has 10 residues. CDR3 sequence reads: CSAREAGYTF. Written as DNA, the CDR3 is TGCAGTGCTAGAGAGGCAGGCTACACCTTC.

The genes are TRBV7-2 and TRBJ2-7; TRBD1 matches 8 bases. V shed 4 bases, J shed 7 bases, and the junction held 12 bases outside the gene matches. This CDR3 contains 15 residues. CDR1 and CDR2 (germline): SGHTA, FQGNSA. CDR3 sequence reads: CASSSRSTGGWEQYF. Here the CDR3 DNA reads TGTGCCAGCAGCTCTCGATCTACAGGGGGGTGGGAGCAGTACTTC.

This clone was counted a few times. The rearrangement links TRBV19 to TRBJ2-7; D may be TRBD1 (5 bases). Germline CDR1 is LNHDA and CDR2 is SQIVND (reference sequence). The CDR3 covers 13 residues. V was trimmed by 3 bases and J by 3 bases, leaving 9 bases between them. The CDR3 DNA sequence: TGTGCCAGTAGTATCCAGGGCTACTACGAGCAGTACTTC. Amino acid sequence: CASSIQGYYEQYF.

V usage is TRBV3-1 (or the pseudogene TRBV3-2) and J usage is TRBJ1-4; D is perhaps TRBD1 (5 bases). The V gene lost 4 bases and the J gene lost 7 bases, with 16 bases spanning the gap. This CDR3 comprises 15 residues. Germline V gives CDR1 LGHDT, CDR2 YNNKEL (reference sequence). Here the CDR3 DNA reads TGTGCCAGCAGCCGCCAAGTGGGGGGTAGTGAAAAACTGTTTTTT. Its translation is CASSRQVGGSEKLFF.

This chain joins TRBV11-2 and TRBJ1-1, with D tentatively TRBD1 (5 bases). CDR1 SGHAT and CDR2 FQNNGV come from the germline V gene. The CDR3 is 13 amino acids. Deletions cut 5 bases from V and 2 bases from J, with 9 bases between. CDR3 protein: CASSTDSNTEAFF. The CDR3 DNA is TGTGCCAGCAGCACAGACAGCAACACTGAAGCTTTCTTT.

CDR3 in amino acids: CASSIGVEGAYNEKLFF. The CDR3 nucleotides read TGTGCCAGTAGTATCGGGGTGGAGGGCGCGTATAATGAAAAACTGTTTTTT. The rearrangement joins TRBV19 to TRBJ1-4; D gene unclear. Germline V gene data show CDR1 as LNHDA and CDR2 as SQIVND (reference sequence). This CDR3 is 17 amino acids long. Trimming removed 3 bases from V and 4 bases from J, with 18 bases in between.

The V call is TRBV4-3, the J call TRBJ2-5; D perhaps matches TRBD2 (5 bases). Trimming cost V 0 bases and J 7 bases, with 12 bases left between them. This CDR3 region has 14 residues. The germline V gene encodes CDR1 LGHNA and CDR2 YSLEER. CDR3 sequence: CASSQDAGIGTQYF. For the CDR3, the DNA is TGCGCCAGCAGCCAAGATGCCGGGATTGGGACCCAGTACTTC.

The V call is TRBV28, the J call TRBJ1-4, with D hard to call. Germline loops: CDR1 MDHEN, CDR2 SYDVKM. This CDR3 comprises 14 residues. V lost 7 bases, J lost 0 bases, and 9 bases lay in between. DNA of the CDR3: TGTGCCAGCACTATCGGTGCAACTAATGAAAAACTGTTTTTT. Protein: CASTIGATNEKLFF. Looking up the rest from reference TRBV28 and TRBJ1-4 gives the full variable domain: DVKVTQSSRYLVKRTGEKVFLECVQDMDHENMFWYRQDPGLGLRLIYFSYDVKMKEKGDIPEGYSVSREKKERFSLILESASTNQTSMYLCASTIGATNEKLFFGSGTQLSVL.

This rearrangement joins TRBV10-1 to TRBJ2-1; 11 nucleotides line up with TRBD2. CDR3 size: 13 residues. The V gene end was trimmed by 0 bases and the J gene end by 14 bases; junction bases not matched to a gene: 3. Looked up from germline, CDR1 is WNHNN and CDR2 is SYGVQD (reference sequence). CDR3 bases: TGCGCCAGCAGTGAGTCCACTAGCGGGAGAGAGTTCTTC. This sequence encodes CASSESTSGREFF.

This rearrangement joins TRBV9 to TRBJ1-1, with D perhaps matching TRBD1 (5 bases). The germline V gene has CDR1 SGDLS and CDR2 YYNGEE. Trimming left V 1 base short and J 2 bases short, with 9 bases between. The CDR3 runs 14 residues. The CDR3 DNA sequence: TGTGCCAGCAGCGTATCCGGGGGTAACACTGAAGCTTTCTTT. This codes for CASSVSGGNTEAFF.

The chain employs TRBV4-3 and TRBJ2-5; TRBD1 is a possible D gene (5 bases). V lost 5 bases to trimming and J lost 2 bases, with 15 bases between them. The CDR3 spans 15 residues. Germline V gene data show CDR1 as LGHNA and CDR2 as YSLEER. The CDR3: CASSALGLSQETQYF. The CDR3, as DNA: TGCGCCAGCAGCGCCCTGGGGCTATCACAAGAGACCCAGTACTTC.

The chain employs TRBV6-1 and TRBJ2-6, with 7 positions matching TRBD1. Germline V CDR1 and CDR2: MNHNS, SASEGT. Trimming at V came to 4 bases and at J to 0 bases, leaving 6 bases not matched to a gene. This CDR3 region has 17 residues. In nucleotides, the CDR3 is TGTGCCAGCAGTGGTGGGACAGACCTCTCTGGGGCCAACGTCCTGACTTTC. Translating it yields CASSGGTDLSGANVLTF.

The gene calls are TRBV27 and TRBJ1-3, with 7 bases that match TRBD1. The CDR3 contains 16 residues. CDR1 MNHEY and CDR2 SMNVEV come from the germline V gene (reference sequence). V was pared by 6 bases and J by 6 bases, with 14 bases of the junction left unmatched. The CDR3 nucleotides read TGTGCCAGCAGACCTCAGACAGGGCCAGTGGAAAACACCATATATTTT. Residues: CASRPQTGPVENTIYF.

This clone was recorded once. This sequence joins TRBV3-1 (or the pseudogene TRBV3-2) and TRBJ2-7, with D possibly being TRBD2 (5 bases). V shed 6 bases and J shed 4 bases, with 16 bases lying between them. CDR3 length equals 14 residues. Germline CDR1 reads LGHDT; CDR2 reads YNNKEL (reference sequence). The CDR3 reads CASSKRGVGYEQYF. CDR3 coding DNA: TGTGCCAGCAGTAAACGGGGAGTGGGGTACGAGCAGTACTTC.

The V call is TRBV25-1, the J call TRBJ1-5; possibly TRBD1 for D (5 bases). Germline V gene lookup returns CDR1 MGHDK and CDR2 SYGVNS. V was clipped by 2 bases and J by 7 bases, with 9 bases between them. The CDR3 has 13 residues. The CDR3 nucleotides read TGTGCCAGCAGTGAACAGGGCGGACAGCCCCAGCATTTT. It is translated as CASSEQGGQPQHF.

The genes are TRBV5-1 and TRBJ2-2, with D perhaps TRBD1 (6 bases). V lost 4 bases and J lost 7, with 11 bases in between. This CDR3 is 13 amino acids long. Per germline, CDR1 SGHRS and CDR2 YFSETQ. CDR3 region: CASSRGNGGELFF. In nucleotides, the CDR3 is TGCGCCAGCAGCAGGGGGAACGGCGGGGAGCTGTTTTTT. Looking up the rest from reference TRBV5-1 and TRBJ2-2 gives the full variable domain: KAGVTQTPRYLIKTRGQQVTLSCSPISGHRSVSWYQQTPGQGLQFLFEYFSETQRNKGNFPGRFSGRQFSNSRSEMNVSTLELGDSALYLCASSRGNGGELFFGEGSRLTVL.

This clone came up a few times. The V gene is TRBV7-2, the J gene TRBJ2-5; a weak D match, TRBD2 (5 bases). V lost 2 bases and J 5 bases, leaving 15 bases between the germline ends. CDR3 size: 15 residues. Germline lookup yields CDR1 SGHTA and CDR2 FQGNSA. CDR3 nucleotides: TGTGCCAGCAGCTTAACGGCCCTCAGGAGGGAGACCCAGTACTTC. Its translation: CASSLTALRRETQYF.

The J gene is TRBJ1-5, the V gene TRBV30; no definite D call. V lost 2 bases and J 0 bases, leaving 5 bases between the germline ends. Germline assignment: CDR1 GTSNPN and CDR2 SVGIG (reference sequence). There are 13 residues in the CDR3. Here the CDR3 reads CAWSRYSNQPQHF. As DNA, the CDR3 is TGTGCCTGGAGTCGGTATAGCAATCAGCCCCAGCATTTT.

The V call is TRBV5-1, the J call TRBJ1-1, with 9 positions matching TRBD1. The CDR3 sequence is 17 residues long. Germline lookup yields CDR1 SGHRS and CDR2 YFSETQ. Germline trimming cut 4 bases from V and 6 bases from J; bases unmatched to any gene: 16. The CDR3: CASSRQPGQGRPPEAFF. CDR3 sequence (DNA): TGCGCCAGCAGCCGCCAGCCGGGACAGGGTCGGCCACCTGAAGCTTTCTTT.

Here the CDR3 reads CASSIEGATNEKLFF. The CDR3 region has the DNA TGCGCCAGCAGCATTGAAGGGGCAACTAATGAAAAACTGTTTTTT. The chain recombines TRBV5-1 with TRBJ1-4; tentatively, D is TRBD1 (5 bases). In germline, CDR1 is SGHRS, CDR2 YFSETQ. V lost 4 bases to trimming and J lost 0 bases, with 10 bases between them. The CDR3 runs 15 residues. Looking up the rest from reference TRBV5-1 and TRBJ1-4 gives the full variable domain: KAGVTQTPRYLIKTRGQQVTLSCSPISGHRSVSWYQQTPGQGLQFLFEYFSETQRNKGNFPGRFSGRQFSNSRSEMNVSTLELGDSALYLCASSIEGATNEKLFFGSGTQLSVL.

The CDR3: CASSSPSTNSYEQYF. As DNA, the CDR3 is TGTGCCAGCAGTTCCCCTAGCACCAACTCCTACGAGCAGTACTTC. The V gene is TRBV27, the J gene TRBJ2-7; D is possibly TRBD2 (5 bases). CDR3 length: 15 amino acids. V was pared by 4 bases and J by 0 bases, with 13 bases between. Per the germline V gene, CDR1 is MNHEY and CDR2 is SMNVEV (reference sequence).

The chain couples TRBV5-1 to TRBJ2-1; D is unresolved. Trimming removed 2 bases at V and 8 bases at J, with 8 bases between. CDR1 and CDR2 (germline): SGHRS, YFSETQ. This CDR3 has 12 amino acids. CDR3 sequence: CASSFPGYEQFF. The CDR3, as DNA: TGCGCCAGCAGCTTTCCCGGGTATGAGCAGTTCTTC.

This CDR3 is CASSEELFYNEQFF. Here the CDR3 DNA reads TGTGCCAGCAGTGAAGAACTTTTCTACAATGAGCAGTTCTTC. The chain is built from TRBV6-1 and TRBJ2-1; no clear D. Germline values: CDR1 MNHNS, CDR2 SASEGT. V gave up 1 base and J gave up 3 bases, with 7 bases separating them. The CDR3 totals 14 residues.

The rearrangement links TRBV28 to TRBJ1-3; TRBD1 matches 9 bases. From germline, CDR1 is MDHEN and CDR2 SYDVKM. The junction had 0 bases not matched to a gene; V was cut back by 7 bases and J by 2 bases. The CDR3 spans 13 residues. CDR3 coding DNA: TGTGCCAGCAACAGGGGGCCTGGAAACACCATATATTTT. Its protein is CASNRGPGNTIYF. The whole variable domain, remainder taken from reference TRBV28 and TRBJ1-3, is DVKVTQSSRYLVKRTGEKVFLECVQDMDHENMFWYRQDPGLGLRLIYFSYDVKMKEKGDIPEGYSVSREKKERFSLILESASTNQTSMYLCASNRGPGNTIYFGEGSWLTVV.

The chain joins TRBV7-3 to TRBJ1-5; TRBD1 is a possible D gene (6 bases). The CDR3 loop spans 14 amino acids. The V end was cut by 2 bases, the J end by 2 bases, with 7 bases between. Germline lookup yields CDR1 SGHTA and CDR2 FQGTGA. CDR3 in DNA: TGTGCCAGCAGCTTATCAGGGGGCAATCAGCCCCAGCATTTT. As protein: CASSLSGGNQPQHF.

V gene TRBV10-3 combines with J gene TRBJ1-1, with D possibly TRBD1 on 6 matching bases. The CDR3 sequence is 17 residues long. The V gene's germline CDR1 is ENHRY and CDR2 SYGVKD. The V end was cut by 0 bases, the J end by 1 base, with 15 bases between. Written as DNA, the CDR3 is TGTGCCATCAGTGAGTCGACGACAGGTGACGGGAACACTGAAGCTTTCTTT. It encodes CAISESTTGDGNTEAFF.

There are a few counts of this clone. This chain uses TRBV6-6 with TRBJ2-7, with D possibly matching TRBD1 (6 bases). This CDR3 region has 13 residues. From germline, CDR1 is MNHNY and CDR2 SVGAGI (reference sequence). V shed 5 bases and J shed 3 bases, with 11 bases lying between them. The CDR3 region is CASSGVGGYEQYF. CDR3 in DNA: TGTGCCAGCAGTGGCGTAGGGGGCTACGAGCAGTACTTC.

There are a few counts of this clone. V gene TRBV6-5 combines with J gene TRBJ1-5; D is possibly TRBD1 (6 bases). Trimming took 6 bases from V and 2 from J, leaving 14 bases between them. The length of the CDR3 is 15 residues. Germline V gene sequence: CDR1 MNHEY, CDR2 SVGAGI. CDR3 nucleotide sequence: TGTGCCAGCAGCCGACAGGTTTTCGGCAATCAGCCCCAGCATTTT. Protein: CASSRQVFGNQPQHF.

The chain recombines TRBV27 with TRBJ2-2; possible D gene TRBD2, 6 bases. CDR3 size: 13 residues. Germline V lookup: CDR1 MNHEY, CDR2 SMNVEV (reference sequence). V was shortened by 3 bases and J by 5 bases, with 7 bases between the two germline ends. CDR3: CASSFGTTGELFF. The CDR3 DNA is TGTGCCAGCAGTTTCGGGACTACCGGGGAGCTGTTTTTT.

The V call is TRBV27, the J call TRBJ2-5, with TRBD2 identical over 12 bases. The CDR3 is 16 amino acids. CDR1 and CDR2 from the germline V gene are MNHEY and SMNVEV (reference sequence). Losses at the gene ends were 4 bases for V and 0 bases for J; bases not matched to a gene: 3. CDR3: CASSSTSGGDQETQYF. Written as DNA, the CDR3 is TGTGCCAGCAGTTCGACTAGCGGGGGTGACCAAGAGACCCAGTACTTC.

This clone appeared a single time. The chain links TRBV6-5 to TRBJ2-7, with TRBD2 matching over 8 bases. The CDR3 consists of 16 residues. V lost 0 bases and J lost 1; bases outside the gene matches: 5. Germline V gene lookup returns CDR1 MNHEY and CDR2 SVGAGI. The CDR3 protein is CASSYSAIAGSYEQYF. CDR3 in DNA: TGTGCCAGCAGTTACTCGGCGATAGCGGGGTCCTACGAGCAGTACTTC.